What follows are 3 T cell receptor beta chains derived from one specimen sequenced in a study of cytomegalovirus exposure and HLA in healthy donors. The primer mix had 60 Vbeta and 13 Jbeta primers. Assay: immunoSEQ multiplex PCR; the TCRdb copy retains only in-frame clones and omits some. The repertoire shows over 60,000 clones; the top ten hold around 7%. Material for sequencing was PBMCs. Every receptor here comes from a female donor in good health and CMV-seropositive.

The chain employs TRBV4-1 and TRBJ2-7, with TRBD1 identical over 7 bases. The CDR3 is 12 amino acids. Per the germline V gene, CDR1 is MGHRA and CDR2 is YSYEKL. V lost 4 bases, J lost 6 bases, and 3 bases stayed unmatched. Written as DNA, the CDR3 is TGCGCCAGCAGCCTGAACAGGGGCGAGCAGTACTTC. Encoded protein: CASSLNRGEQYF.

The chain carries TRBV7-3 and TRBJ2-3, with a tentative D call TRBD1 (6 bases). CDR1 is SGHTA, CDR2 FQGTGA, per germline. The CDR3 is 17 amino acids. The V and J ends lost 1 base and 0 bases respectively, with 14 bases between them. CDR3 sequence: CASSLRGGVGSTDTQYF. CDR3 DNA sequence: TGTGCCAGCAGCTTAAGAGGGGGAGTAGGTAGCACAGATACGCAGTATTTT. Drawing the rest from reference TRBV7-3 and TRBJ2-3, the complete variable domain is GAGVSQTPSNKVTEKGKYVELRCDPISGHTALYWYRQSLGQGPEFLIYFQGTGAADDSGLPNDRFFAVRPEGSVSTLKIQRTERGDSAVYLCASSLRGGVGSTDTQYFGPGTRLTVL.

J is TRBJ1-1 and V is TRBV18; 7 bases are shared with TRBD1. The V gene end was trimmed by 3 bases and the J gene end by 1 base; junction bases not matched to a gene: 5. The CDR3 runs to 15 residues. Looked up from germline, CDR1 is KGHSH and CDR2 is LQKENI. CDR3 in DNA: TGTGCCAGCTCACCGCGGACAGGCCAGAACACTGAAGCTTTCTTT. It translates to CASSPRTGQNTEAFF.